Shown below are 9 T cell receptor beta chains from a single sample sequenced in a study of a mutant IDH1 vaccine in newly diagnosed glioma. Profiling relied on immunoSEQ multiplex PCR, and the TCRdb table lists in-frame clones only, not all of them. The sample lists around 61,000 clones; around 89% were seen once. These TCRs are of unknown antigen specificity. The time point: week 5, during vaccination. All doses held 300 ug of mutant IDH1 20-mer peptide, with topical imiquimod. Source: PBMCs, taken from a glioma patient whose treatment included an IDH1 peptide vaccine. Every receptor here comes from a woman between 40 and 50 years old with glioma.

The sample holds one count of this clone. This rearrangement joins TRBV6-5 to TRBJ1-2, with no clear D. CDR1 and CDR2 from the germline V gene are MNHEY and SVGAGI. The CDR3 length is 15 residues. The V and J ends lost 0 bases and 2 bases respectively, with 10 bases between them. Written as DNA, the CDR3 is TGTGCCAGCAGTTACTCTGGACTCAAGAACTATGGCTACACCTTC. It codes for CASSYSGLKNYGYTF.

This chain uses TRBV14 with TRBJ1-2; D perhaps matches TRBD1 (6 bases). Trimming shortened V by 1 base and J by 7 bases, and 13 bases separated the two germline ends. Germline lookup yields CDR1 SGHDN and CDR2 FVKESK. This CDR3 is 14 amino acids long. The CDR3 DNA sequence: TGTGCCAGCAGCCAAGGGCAGGGGATGAGTGGCTACACCTTC. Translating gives CASSQGQGMSGYTF.

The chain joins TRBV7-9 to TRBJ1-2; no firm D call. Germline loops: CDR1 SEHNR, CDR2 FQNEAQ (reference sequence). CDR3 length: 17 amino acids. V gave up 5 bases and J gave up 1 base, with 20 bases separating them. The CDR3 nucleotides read TGTGCCAGCAGCGATAGGATTGCAGATCCCCATAACTATGGCTACACCTTC. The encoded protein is CASSDRIADPHNYGYTF.

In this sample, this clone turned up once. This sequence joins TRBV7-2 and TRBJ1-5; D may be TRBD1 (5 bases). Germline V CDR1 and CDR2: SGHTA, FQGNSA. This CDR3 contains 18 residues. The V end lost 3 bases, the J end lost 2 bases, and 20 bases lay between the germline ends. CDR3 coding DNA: TGTGCCAGCAGCTTTATCGCGGGGGGGATTTCTGGCAATCAGCCCCAGCATTTT. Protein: CASSFIAGGISGNQPQHF.

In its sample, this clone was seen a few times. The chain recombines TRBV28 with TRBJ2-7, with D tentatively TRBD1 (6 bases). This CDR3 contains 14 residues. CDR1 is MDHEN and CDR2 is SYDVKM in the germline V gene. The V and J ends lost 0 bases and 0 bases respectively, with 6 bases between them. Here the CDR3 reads CASSLWDSSYEQYF. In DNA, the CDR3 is TGTGCCAGCAGTTTATGGGACAGCTCCTACGAGCAGTACTTC.

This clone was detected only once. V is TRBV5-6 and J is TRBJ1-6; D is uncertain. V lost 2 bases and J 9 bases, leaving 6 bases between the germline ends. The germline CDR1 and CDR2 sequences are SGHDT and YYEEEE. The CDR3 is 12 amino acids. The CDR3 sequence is CASSFQISPLHF. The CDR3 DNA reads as TGTGCCAGCAGCTTTCAAATTTCACCCCTCCACTTT.

CDR3 protein: CASATGGADQPQHF. In DNA form, the CDR3 reads TGTGCCAGCGCCACAGGGGGCGCCGATCAGCCCCAGCATTTT. The chain joins TRBV2 to TRBJ1-5; TRBD1 matches at 9 bases. The junction had 7 bases not matched to a gene; V was cut back by 8 bases and J by 5 bases. This CDR3 contains 14 residues. CDR1 and CDR2 from the germline V gene are SNHLY and FYNNEI. The variable domain in full, completed from reference TRBV2 and TRBJ1-5, reads EPEVTQTPSHQVTQMGQEVILRCVPISNHLYFYWYRQILGQKVEFLVSFYNNEISEKSEIFDDQFSVERPDGSNFTLKIRSTKLEDSAMYFCASATGGADQPQHFGDGTRLSIL.

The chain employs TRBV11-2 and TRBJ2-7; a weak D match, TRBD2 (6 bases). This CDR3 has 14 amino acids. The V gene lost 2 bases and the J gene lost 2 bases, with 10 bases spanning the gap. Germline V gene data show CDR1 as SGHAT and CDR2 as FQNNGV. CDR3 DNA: TGTGCCAGCAGCTTAAGGAGGGAAACCTACGAGCAGTACTTC. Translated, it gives CASSLRRETYEQYF.

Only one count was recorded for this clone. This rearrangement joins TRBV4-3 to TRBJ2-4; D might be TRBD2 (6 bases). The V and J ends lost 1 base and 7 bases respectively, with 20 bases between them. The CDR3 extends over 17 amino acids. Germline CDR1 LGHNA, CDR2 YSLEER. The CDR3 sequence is CASSQVGTGIGGNIQYF. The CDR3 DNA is TGCGCCAGCAGCCAAGTCGGCACAGGCATTGGGGGGAACATTCAGTACTTC.